What follows describes a single T cell receptor beta chain. Its antigen is still unknown. Preparation of TRB cDNA libraries relied on 5' RACE carrying UMI labels. TCRdb reprocessed the 5' RACE reads and reports one entry per CDR3 protein, with no DNA. The sample has about 150,000 distinct CDR3 sequences. Germline V gene lookup returns CDR1 SNHLY and CDR2 FYNNEI. The CDR3 runs to 16 residues. This specimen comes from a study of CXCR3-negative and CXCR3-positive naive CD8 T cells. Study-wide results and limits: When CXCR3-positive naive cells were set against CXCR3-negative naive cells, the former had more hydrophobic TRB CDR3s.

The sequence was collected from a human donor in good health. Some clones in this sample may be carry-over from other donors' samples. V and J are TRBV2 and TRBJ2-1; there is no DNA to check the TCRdb D call of TRBD2. The specimen was naive CXCR3+ CD8+ T cells from blood. Documented subset: CD45RO-CCR7+CD27+CD95- naive CD8+ T cells expressing CXCR3 (TNR3+). This chain's CDR3 is CASSSSSGGYYNEQFF.